The 28 T cell receptor beta chains given below trace back to one sample, sequenced in a study of neurological immune-mediated disorders. A single record per CDR3 protein comes from TCRdb applying MiXCR to the 5' RACE reads. The table shows about 62,000 distinct CDR3 sequences, with 4% to 5.5% occurring only once. Sequenced sample: PBMCs. These receptors came from a woman in her fifties or sixties with multiple sclerosis.

Ten or more counts support this clonotype. One junction end disagrees with the germline gene, perhaps due to a read error. The chain is built from TRBV7-7 and TRBJ2-1, with a possible D match to TRBD2 (5 bases). From germline, CDR1 is SSHAT and CDR2 FNYEAQ (reference sequence). The CDR3 consists of 13 residues. Here the CDR3 reads CASSPSSSGEQFF. The CDR3 coding sequence is TGTGCTAGCAGTCCGTCTAGCTCCGGTGAGCAGTTCTTC.

This clonotype was detected ten times or more. V and J are TRBV2 and TRBJ2-5, with a weak D call TRBD1 (6 bases). Germline V gene lookup returns CDR1 SNHLY and CDR2 FYNNEI. The CDR3 spans 13 residues. Trimming left V 1 base short and J 5 bases short, with 8 bases between. The CDR3 DNA is TGTGCCAGCAGTGAAGGACAGGCGGAGACCCAGTACTTC. It translates to CASSEGQAETQYF.

This clonotype has ten or more counts. J is TRBJ1-4 and V is TRBV7-2; D may be TRBD1 (5 bases). CDR1 is SGHTA and CDR2 is FQGNSA in the germline V gene. The CDR3 runs to 16 residues. V gave up 0 bases and J gave up 8 bases, with 16 bases separating them. This chain's CDR3 is CASSLALGRVGEKLFF. CDR3 in DNA: TGTGCCAGCAGCTTAGCGCTAGGCAGGGTAGGGGAAAAACTGTTTTTT.

At least ten counts were recorded for this clonotype. This chain links TRBV13 with TRBJ2-1; 12 bases are shared with TRBD2. The CDR3 sequence is 17 residues long. The germline V gene has CDR1 PRHDT and CDR2 FYEKMQ (reference sequence). After removal of 5 bases from V and 9 bases from J, the junction contained 14 bases not matched to a gene. CDR3 amino acids: CASSQQHRTSGVGEQFF. The CDR3 DNA sequence: TGTGCCAGCAGCCAACAACATCGGACTAGCGGGGTTGGTGAGCAGTTCTTC.

This clonotype was found many times. This chain uses TRBV20-1 with TRBJ2-3, with TRBD2 matching 9 bases. The J segment lost 1 base and the V segment lost 6 bases, leaving 2 bases of the junction unmatched. CDR1 is DFQATT and CDR2 is SNEGSKA in the germline V gene (reference sequence). This CDR3 comprises 13 residues. As DNA, the CDR3 is TGCAGTGCCGGCGGGGGGGGCACAGATACGCAGTATTTT. Translated, it gives CSAGGGGTDTQYF.

This clonotype was seen more than once but under ten times. V usage is TRBV20-1 and J usage is TRBJ2-1; no reliable D call. V was clipped by 4 bases and J by 5 bases, with 12 bases between them. The germline CDR1 and CDR2 sequences are DFQATT and SNEGSKA (reference sequence). The CDR3 is 13 amino acids. The DNA for the CDR3 is TGCAGTGCTAAAAAAACTCCCCACAATGAGCAGTTCTTC. Translated: CSAKKTPHNEQFF.

This clonotype was recorded many times. V and J are TRBV12-3 or TRBV12-4 and TRBJ2-1, with unresolved D. The CDR3 is 13 amino acids. Trimming stripped 4 bases from V and 5 bases from J, with 9 bases between. The CDR3: CASSSRAHNEQFF. The CDR3 DNA sequence: TGTGCCAGCAGTTCCCGGGCCCACAATGAGCAGTTCTTC.

The table lists this clonotype with many counts. The chain couples TRBV3-1 to TRBJ2-2; TRBD1 matches at 7 bases. Germline CDR1 LGHDT, CDR2 YNNKEL (reference sequence). This CDR3 region has 14 residues. With 4 bases clipped from V and 2 bases from J, the junction kept 1 base outside the gene matches. CDR3 sequence reads: CASSRQGNTGELFF. The DNA for the CDR3 is TGTGCCAGCAGCCGACAGGGCAACACCGGGGAGCTGTTTTTT.

This clonotype has only a few counts. The genes are TRBV4-3 and TRBJ2-3, with D hard to call. The ends were cut back, 4 bases at V and 8 bases at J, with 16 bases in the middle. The CDR3 is 14 residues long. Germline V gives CDR1 LGHNA, CDR2 YSLEER. This chain's CDR3 is CASSLRPGVGTQYF. The CDR3 DNA follows: TGCGCCAGCAGCCTTAGGCCAGGAGTAGGTACGCAGTATTTT.

Many counts were recorded for this clonotype. The rearrangement joins TRBV6-5 to TRBJ1-5; no firm D call. The germline CDR1 and CDR2 sequences are MNHEY and SVGAGI. The CDR3 has 15 residues. The V and J ends lost 6 bases and 0 bases respectively, with 12 bases between them. The CDR3 spells CASSPGLYSNQPQHF. Here the CDR3 DNA reads TGTGCCAGCAGCCCCGGTCTCTATAGCAATCAGCCCCAGCATTTT.

This clonotype has a count of ten or more. The chain combines TRBV5-1 with TRBJ1-1; D is possibly TRBD1 (6 bases). The CDR3 is 12 residues long. V lost 1 base and J 8 bases, leaving 9 bases between the germline ends. Germline lookup yields CDR1 SGHRS and CDR2 YFSETQ. The CDR3 spells CASSLLGTEAFF. The CDR3 bases are TGCGCCAGCAGCTTGTTAGGGACAGAAGCTTTCTTT. Together with reference TRBV5-1 and TRBJ1-1, the CDR3 gives the full variable domain: KAGVTQTPRYLIKTRGQQVTLSCSPISGHRSVSWYQQTPGQGLQFLFEYFSETQRNKGNFPGRFSGRQFSNSRSEMNVSTLELGDSALYLCASSLLGTEAFFGQGTRLTVV.

About this clonotype itself: The junction departs from germline at one end; a sequencing error may be responsible. The chain combines TRBV4-3 with TRBJ1-6; a possible D gene is TRBD1 (5 bases). The germline V gene encodes CDR1 LGHNA and CDR2 YSLEER. This CDR3 region has 14 residues. The chain's CDR3 is CASSQGAGSSPLNF. CDR3 nucleotides: TGCGCCAGCAGCCAAGGAGCAGGGAGTTCACCCCTCAACTTT.

In this sample, this clonotype turned up many times. The chain recombines TRBV5-1 with TRBJ1-4; D remains ambiguous. The CDR3 runs to 14 residues. The ends were cut back, 3 bases at V and 7 bases at J, with 13 bases in the middle. Germline V gene lookup returns CDR1 SGHRS and CDR2 YFSETQ. In DNA, the CDR3 is TGCGCCAGCAGCTCGACACCGACGAGTGAAAAACTGTTTTTT. It is translated as CASSSTPTSEKLFF.

This clonotype was counted many times. This chain connects TRBV12-3 or TRBV12-4 to TRBJ2-2; D possibly uses TRBD1 or TRBD2 (6 bases each). The CDR3 spans 15 residues. V lost 3 bases and J 4 bases, leaving 12 bases between the germline ends. This chain's CDR3 is CASSFRKGGTGELFF. For the CDR3, the DNA is TGTGCCAGCAGTTTTAGGAAGGGGGGCACCGGGGAGCTGTTTTTT.

This clonotype was seen repeatedly, ten times or more. This chain connects TRBV12-3 or TRBV12-4 to TRBJ2-3; the D gene could be TRBD1 or TRBD2 (5 bases each). V dropped 5 bases and J dropped 1 base, with 10 bases sitting between them. The CDR3 sequence is 14 residues long. The CDR3 DNA follows: TGTGCCAGCAGTCTCCGGGACGGCACAGATACGCAGTATTTT. Encoded protein: CASSLRDGTDTQYF.

This clonotype was counted at least ten times. The gene calls are TRBV3-1 and TRBJ2-3; 8 bases agree with TRBD2. Per germline, CDR1 LGHDT and CDR2 YNNKEL (reference sequence). The V gene end was trimmed by 0 bases and the J gene end by 1 base; junction bases not matched to a gene: 3. The CDR3 covers 16 residues. The CDR3 is CASSQDFGGGTDTQYF. DNA for the CDR3: TGTGCCAGCAGCCAAGATTTCGGGGGGGGCACAGATACGCAGTATTTT.

As for this clonotype: At one boundary the junction diverges from the germline segment, which might be a read error. The genes are TRBV13 and TRBJ2-7, with TRBD1 identical over 9 bases. This CDR3 contains 13 residues. Per the germline V gene, CDR1 is PRHDT and CDR2 is FYEKMQ (reference sequence). CDR3 sequence: CASRNTGGYEKYF. The DNA of the CDR3 is TGTGCCAGCAGAAATACAGGGGGCTACGAGAAGTACTTC.

In this sample, this clonotype turned up many times. CDR3 nucleotide sequence: TGTGCCAGCAGTGATTTCACAGATACGCAGTATTTT. The encoded protein is CASSDFTDTQYF. The V call is TRBV25-1, the J call TRBJ2-3, with D hard to call. Trimming removed 3 bases at V and 2 bases at J, with 3 bases between. From germline, CDR1 is MGHDK and CDR2 SYGVNS. The CDR3 has 12 amino acids.

This clonotype occurred many times. The rearrangement joins TRBV5-6 to TRBJ2-3, with 11 bases identical to TRBD1. Germline-derived CDR1 and CDR2 are SGHDT and YYEEEE. The CDR3 consists of 15 residues. J lost 5 bases, V lost 4 bases, and 6 bases had no gene match. CDR3 bases: TGTGCCAGCAGCATTCGGACAGGGGGCGTAGATACGCAGTATTTT. Its protein product is CASSIRTGGVDTQYF. The full variable domain, completed using reference TRBV5-6 and TRBJ2-3, is DAGVTQSPTHLIKTRGQQVTLRCSPKSGHDTVSWYQQALGQGPQFIFQYYEEEERQRGNFPDRFSGHQFPNYSSELNVNALLLGDSALYLCASSIRTGGVDTQYFGPGTRLTVL.

The V gene is TRBV7-8, the J gene TRBJ1-1; 7 bases are a match to TRBD1. CDR1 is SGHVS, CDR2 FQNEAQ, per germline. With V trimmed by 3 bases and J by 7 bases, 5 bases remained unmatched. This CDR3 has 13 amino acids. The CDR3: CASSFDREGEAFF. In DNA form, the CDR3 reads TGTGCCAGCAGCTTCGACAGGGAGGGTGAAGCTTTCTTT.

This clonotype was counted at least ten times. The chain couples TRBV10-3 to TRBJ2-3; 8 bases are a match to TRBD2. The CDR3 covers 16 residues. Germline CDR1 ENHRY, CDR2 SYGVKD. V was pared by 0 bases and J by 4 bases, with 6 bases of the junction left unmatched. CDR3 DNA sequence: TGTGCCATCAGTGAGTCAGCGCGGGGGGATCCAGATACGCAGTATTTT. Amino acids: CAISESARGDPDTQYF.

This clonotype was seen repeatedly, ten times or more. The chain joins TRBV9 to TRBJ2-1; D is undetermined. Germline V gives CDR1 SGDLS, CDR2 YYNGEE. CDR3 length equals 15 residues. Trimming pared 4 bases from V and 0 bases from J, leaving 11 bases between. CDR3 nucleotide sequence: TGTGCCAGCAGCCTCCGGGCAGGCTCCTACAATGAGCAGTTCTTC. Residues: CASSLRAGSYNEQFF.

Ten or more counts support this clonotype. The chain links TRBV10-3 to TRBJ2-1; D not certain. The CDR3 has 12 amino acids. CDR1 ENHRY and CDR2 SYGVKD come from the germline V gene. The germline V and J ends were trimmed by 5 bases and 6 bases, with 8 bases remaining between them. The CDR3: CAISLGPNEQFF. The CDR3 coding sequence is TGTGCCATCAGTCTAGGTCCCAATGAGCAGTTCTTC.

Regarding this clonotype: This could be a read error, since a much larger clone is one nucleotide away. The rearrangement uses TRBV20-1 and TRBJ1-1; D possibly corresponds to TRBD1 (5 bases). Germline V gene sequence: CDR1 DFQATT, CDR2 SNEGSKA (reference sequence). This CDR3 has 13 amino acids. The CDR3 DNA is TGCAGTGCTAGCTCAGGCGGCAGGGCTGAAGCTTCCTTT. Encoded protein: CSASSGGRAEASF.

This chain links TRBV5-1 with TRBJ2-1; 8 nucleotides match TRBD1. The CDR3 is made up of 16 amino acids. CDR1 and CDR2 (germline): SGHRS, YFSETQ. The V segment lost 2 bases and the J segment 4 bases; nucleotides outside the gene matches: 8. The CDR3 spells CASSFHRGSGYNEQFF. CDR3 nucleotides: TGCGCCAGCAGCTTTCACAGGGGGAGTGGTTACAATGAGCAGTTCTTC.

This clonotype was counted ten times or more. The rearrangement links TRBV5-1 to TRBJ1-1; no clear D gene. This CDR3 contains 13 residues. Germline V gene data show CDR1 as SGHRS and CDR2 as YFSETQ. The V end lost 5 bases, the J end lost 2 bases, and 10 bases lay between the germline ends. CDR3 DNA: TGCGCCAGCAGAGGAAACCTCAACACTGAAGCTTTCTTT. Its protein is CASRGNLNTEAFF.

CDR3 sequence (DNA): TGTGCCAGCAGTTATAGTATGACAGCCCCTCGCTCCTACAATGAGCAGTTCTTC. Amino acid sequence: CASSYSMTAPRSYNEQFF. This rearrangement joins TRBV9 to TRBJ2-1; possible D gene TRBD1, 5 bases. Trimming shortened V by 5 bases and J by 0 bases, and 21 bases separated the two germline ends. The CDR3 totals 18 residues. In germline, CDR1 is SGDLS, CDR2 YYNGEE.

The chain links TRBV10-3 to TRBJ2-7; no clear D. Germline-derived CDR1 and CDR2 are ENHRY and SYGVKD. The length of the CDR3 is 12 residues. Trimming took 11 bases from V and 3 from J, leaving 14 bases between them. Here the CDR3 reads CASQRTHYEQYF. CDR3 sequence (DNA): TGTGCCTCCCAACGAACCCACTACGAGCAGTACTTC.